This T cell receptor beta chain was observed in a study of T cell clones after liver transplantation. In the study overall: A pre-transplant mixed lymphocyte reaction with TCRbeta sequencing defined graft-donor-reactive clones followed in post-transplant blood. Tolerance: complete withdrawal held at least one year, liver enzymes staying within twice normal.

The repertoire was sequenced with immunoSEQ multiplex PCR; TCRdb's copy has only in-frame clones and lacks some. The profile shows over 25,000 clones, around 95% of them singletons. This CDR3 spans 13 amino acids. V was clipped by 8 bases and J by 4 bases; unmatched bases: 5. Germline assignment: CDR1 MDHEN and CDR2 SYDVKM. The input for sequencing was CD8+ T cells from blood, taken 12 months after liver transplant. The sequence came from a human patient who received a liver transplant. Some T cells may originate from the graft donor. The rearrangement uses TRBV28 and TRBJ2-5; 9 bases are a match to TRBD1. Here the CDR3 DNA reads TGTGCCAGCTTGATGGACAGGGGAGAGACCCAGTACTTC. Translation gives CASLMDRGETQYF.